This is a list of T cell receptor beta chains from one sample in a study of blood T cell repertoires in COVID-19. Data came from immunoSEQ multiplex PCR; TCRdb stores just in-frame clones and leaves some out. The data hold 60,000 to 70,000 clones, with just over 85% observed a single time. The specimen sequenced was peripheral blood. Receptors originate from a woman at least 80 years old with active COVID-19. CDR3s include the opening cysteine and the closing phenylalanine or tryptophan. Each record gives: J gene, clone size, V gene, CDR3 protein. The listing skips clone size in some rows; elsewhere it reads once, few, many or a size class.

TRBJ2-1	once	TRBV15	CATSSIGESYNEQFF
TRBJ2-7	NA	TRBV6-6	CASQRTGPYEQYF
TRBJ1-1	once	TRBV7-2	CASSKDRYTEAFF
TRBJ2-2	NA	TRBV5-6	CASSLVWRTGELFF
TRBJ2-1	NA	TRBV5-1	CASSLGLAGGFAYNEQFF
TRBJ1-5	once	TRBV15	CATSLQGASSQPQHF
TRBJ2-7	NA	TRBV6-5	CASGLGLVGGEQYF
TRBJ2-7	NA	TRBV9	CASSPDRGPSYEQYF
TRBJ2-7	NA	TRBV28	CASSWDREQYF
TRBJ2-7	NA	TRBV13	CASSLRGGTSTYHEQYF
TRBJ2-5	NA	TRBV28	CASSSRLYQETQYF
TRBJ2-3	NA	TRBV7-3	CASSLSSALSDTQYF
TRBJ2-7	NA	TRBV7-2	CASSLAAGGNSYEQYF
TRBJ1-1	NA	TRBV6-2/TRBV6-3	CASSLRTGALEAFF
TRBJ1-5	NA	TRBV7-9	CASSLRTHGPQHF
TRBJ1-2	NA	TRBV27	CASSLKGGNYGYTF
TRBJ2-6	NA	TRBV4-2	CASSQDRGSGANVLTF
TRBJ1-6	few	TRBV30	CAWGQTGGLSPLHF